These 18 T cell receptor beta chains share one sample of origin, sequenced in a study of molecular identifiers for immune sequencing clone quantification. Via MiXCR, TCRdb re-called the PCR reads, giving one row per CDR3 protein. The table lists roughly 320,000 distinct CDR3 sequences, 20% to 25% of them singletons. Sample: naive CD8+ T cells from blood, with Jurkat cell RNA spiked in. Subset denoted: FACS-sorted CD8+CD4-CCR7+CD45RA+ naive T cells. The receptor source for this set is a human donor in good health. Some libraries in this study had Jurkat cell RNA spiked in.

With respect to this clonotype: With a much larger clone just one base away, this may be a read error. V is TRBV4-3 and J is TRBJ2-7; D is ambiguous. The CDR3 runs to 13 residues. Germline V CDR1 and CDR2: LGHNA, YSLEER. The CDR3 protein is CASSPTLVYEQHF. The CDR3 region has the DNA TGCGCCAGCAGCCCGACTCTCGTCTACGAGCAGCACTTC.

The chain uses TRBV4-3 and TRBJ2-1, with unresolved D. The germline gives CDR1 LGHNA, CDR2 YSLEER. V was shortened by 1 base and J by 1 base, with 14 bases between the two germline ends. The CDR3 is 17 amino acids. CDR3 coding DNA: TGCGCCAGCAGCCAAGTTTCACCGATTGGGTCCTACAATGAGCAGTTCTTC. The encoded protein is CASSQVSPIGSYNEQFF.

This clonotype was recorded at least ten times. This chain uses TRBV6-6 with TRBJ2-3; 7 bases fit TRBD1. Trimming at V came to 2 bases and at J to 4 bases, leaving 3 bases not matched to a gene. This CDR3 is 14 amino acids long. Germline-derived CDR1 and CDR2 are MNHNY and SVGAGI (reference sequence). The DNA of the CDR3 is TGTGCCAGCAGTTACCCCGGGACAGCAGATACGCAGTATTTT. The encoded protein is CASSYPGTADTQYF.

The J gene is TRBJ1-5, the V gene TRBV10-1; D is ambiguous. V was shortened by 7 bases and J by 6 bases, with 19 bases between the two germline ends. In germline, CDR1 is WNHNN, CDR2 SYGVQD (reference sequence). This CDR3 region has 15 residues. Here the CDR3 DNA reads TGCGCCAGCAAGGATAGCCCCCAGGCTCGTCAGCCCCAGCATTTT. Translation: CASKDSPQARQPQHF.

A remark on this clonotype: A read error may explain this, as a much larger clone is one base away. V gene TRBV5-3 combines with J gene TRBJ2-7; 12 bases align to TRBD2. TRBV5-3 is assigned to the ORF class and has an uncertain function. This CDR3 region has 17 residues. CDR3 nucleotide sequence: TGTGCCAGCAGCTTGGAGATAAGGACTAGCGGGGCGGCCCAGCAGTACTTC. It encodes CASSLEIRTSGAAQQYF.

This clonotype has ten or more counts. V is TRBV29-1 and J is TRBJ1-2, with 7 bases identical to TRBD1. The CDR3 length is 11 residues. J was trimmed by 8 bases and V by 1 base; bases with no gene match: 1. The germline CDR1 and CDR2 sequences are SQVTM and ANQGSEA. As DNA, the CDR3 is TGCAGCGTTGAAGGGACAGGCGGCTACACCTTC. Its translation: CSVEGTGGYTF.

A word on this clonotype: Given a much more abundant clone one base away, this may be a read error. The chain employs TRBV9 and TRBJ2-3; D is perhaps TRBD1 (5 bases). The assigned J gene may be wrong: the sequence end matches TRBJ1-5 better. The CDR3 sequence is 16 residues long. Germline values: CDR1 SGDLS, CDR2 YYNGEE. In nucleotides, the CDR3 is TGTGCCAGCAGGGGCGGGACTAGCGGGAGCACAGATACGCAGCATTTT. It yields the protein CASRGGTSGSTDTQHF.

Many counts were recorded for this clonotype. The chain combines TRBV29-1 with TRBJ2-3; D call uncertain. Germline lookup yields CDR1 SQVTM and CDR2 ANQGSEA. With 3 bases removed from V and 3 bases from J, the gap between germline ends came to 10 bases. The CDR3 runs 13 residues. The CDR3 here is CSVDGVGTDTQYF. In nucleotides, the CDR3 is TGCAGCGTTGATGGGGTTGGTACAGATACGCAGTATTTT.

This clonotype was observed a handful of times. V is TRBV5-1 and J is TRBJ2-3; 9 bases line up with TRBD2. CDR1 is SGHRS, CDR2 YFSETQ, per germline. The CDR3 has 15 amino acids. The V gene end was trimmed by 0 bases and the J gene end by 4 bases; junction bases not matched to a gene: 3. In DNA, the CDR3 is TGCGCCAGCAGCTTGGAGCTAGCGGGACCAGATACGCAGTATTTT. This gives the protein CASSLELAGPDTQYF.

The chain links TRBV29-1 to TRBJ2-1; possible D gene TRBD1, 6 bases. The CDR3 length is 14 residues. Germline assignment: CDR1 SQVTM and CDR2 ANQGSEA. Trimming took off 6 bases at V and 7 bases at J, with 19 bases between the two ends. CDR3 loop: CSVTTNRDANEQFF. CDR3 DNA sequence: TGCAGCGTGACAACCAACAGGGATGCGAATGAGCAGTTCTTC.

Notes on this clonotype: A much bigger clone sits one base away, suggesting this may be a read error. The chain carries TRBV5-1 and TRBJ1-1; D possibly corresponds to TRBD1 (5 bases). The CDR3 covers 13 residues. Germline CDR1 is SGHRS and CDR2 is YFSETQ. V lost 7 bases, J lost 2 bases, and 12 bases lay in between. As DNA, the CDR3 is TGCGCCAGCCGAAAGGGACTTAACACTGAAGCTTTCTTT. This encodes CASRKGLNTEAFF.

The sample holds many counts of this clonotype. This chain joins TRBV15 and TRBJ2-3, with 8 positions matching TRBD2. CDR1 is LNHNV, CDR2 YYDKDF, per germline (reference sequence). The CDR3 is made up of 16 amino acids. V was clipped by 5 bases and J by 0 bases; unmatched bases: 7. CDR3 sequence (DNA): TGTGCCACCAGCCCCCGGACTAGCTTGAGCACAGATACGCAGTATTTT. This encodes CATSPRTSLSTDTQYF.

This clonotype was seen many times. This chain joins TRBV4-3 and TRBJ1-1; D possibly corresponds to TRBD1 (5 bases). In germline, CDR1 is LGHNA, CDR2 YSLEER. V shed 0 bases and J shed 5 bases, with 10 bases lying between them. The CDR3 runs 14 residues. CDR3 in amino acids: CASSQEQGGTEAFF. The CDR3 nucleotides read TGCGCCAGCAGCCAAGAGCAGGGTGGGACTGAAGCTTTCTTT.

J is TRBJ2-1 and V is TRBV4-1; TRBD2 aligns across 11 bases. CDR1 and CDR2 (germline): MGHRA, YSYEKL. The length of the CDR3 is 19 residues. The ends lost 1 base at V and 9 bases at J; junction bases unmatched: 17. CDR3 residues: CASSQGLAGRRALWGEQFF. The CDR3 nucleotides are TGCGCCAGCAGCCAAGGACTAGCGGGGAGGCGGGCTCTTTGGGGTGAGCAGTTCTTC.

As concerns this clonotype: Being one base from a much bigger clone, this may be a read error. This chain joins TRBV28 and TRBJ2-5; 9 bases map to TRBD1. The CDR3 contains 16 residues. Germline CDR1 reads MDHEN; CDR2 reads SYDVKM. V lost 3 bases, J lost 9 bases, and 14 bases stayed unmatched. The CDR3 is CASSLTGGGTGLAQYF. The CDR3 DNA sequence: TGTGCCAGCAGTTTGACAGGGGGAGGGACAGGATTGGCCCAGTACTTC.

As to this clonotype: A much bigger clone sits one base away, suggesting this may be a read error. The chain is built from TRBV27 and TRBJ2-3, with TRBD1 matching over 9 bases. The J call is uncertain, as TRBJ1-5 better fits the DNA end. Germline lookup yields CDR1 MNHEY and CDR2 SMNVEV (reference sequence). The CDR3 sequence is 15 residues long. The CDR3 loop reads CASSPTGGLADTQHF. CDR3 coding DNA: TGTGCCAGCAGTCCGACAGGGGGACTAGCGGATACGCAGCATTTT.

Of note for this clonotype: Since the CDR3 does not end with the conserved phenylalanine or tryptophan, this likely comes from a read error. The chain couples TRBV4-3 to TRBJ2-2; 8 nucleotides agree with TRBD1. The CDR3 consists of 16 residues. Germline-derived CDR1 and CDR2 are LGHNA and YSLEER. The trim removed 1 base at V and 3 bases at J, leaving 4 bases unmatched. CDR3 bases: TGCGCCAGCAGCCAAGCTAGGACAGGGTACACCGGGGAGCTGTTTCTT. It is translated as CASSQARTGYTGELFL.

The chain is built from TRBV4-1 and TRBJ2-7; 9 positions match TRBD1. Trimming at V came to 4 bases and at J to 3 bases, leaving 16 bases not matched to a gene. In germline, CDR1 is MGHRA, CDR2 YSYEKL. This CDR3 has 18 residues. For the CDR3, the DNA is TGCGCCAGCAGCCTTATGACCGGACAGGGGAATGGAGGCTACGAGCAGTACTTC. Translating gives CASSLMTGQGNGGYEQYF.